These 17 T cell receptor beta chains came from one sample sequenced in a study of T-cell reconstitution after alpha-beta-depleted transplantation in children. Molecular barcoding with unique molecular identifiers was used for the TCRbeta library. TCRdb used MiXCR to reprocess the PCR reads, holding one entry per CDR3 protein. The sample consists of a few hundred thousand distinct CDR3 sequences, roughly 26% of them appearing once. This material consisted of PBMCs, taken before TCRalphabeta/CD19-depleted stem cell transplant. The source is a girl under 10 years old with Fanconi anemia, due to receive a stem cell transplant.

The V call is TRBV27, the J call TRBJ2-2, with D uncertain. V shed 2 bases and J shed 7 bases, with 14 bases lying between them. CDR3 length: 15 residues. Germline CDR1 reads MNHEY; CDR2 reads SMNVEV (reference sequence). The CDR3 DNA is TGTGCCAGCAGTTTAGCCGACCCGGTTATCGGGGAGCTGTTTTTT. It encodes CASSLADPVIGELFF.

This clonotype was seen a few times. The chain is built from TRBV12-3 or TRBV12-4 and TRBJ2-3; 8 bases are a match to TRBD1. The junction had 5 bases not matched to a gene; V was cut back by 10 bases and J by 2 bases. There are 13 residues in the CDR3. The CDR3 here is CAIRDRPTDTQYF. CDR3 bases: TGTGCCATCCGGGACAGGCCCACAGATACGCAGTATTTT.

This clonotype was recorded a few times. The V call is TRBV6-1, the J call TRBJ1-2; D might be TRBD1 (5 bases). The CDR3 spans 14 residues. Trimming removed 6 bases at V and 0 bases at J, with 11 bases between. In germline, CDR1 is MNHNS, CDR2 SASEGT. CDR3 protein: CASSREWTNYGYTF. The CDR3 region has the DNA TGTGCCAGCAGCAGGGAGTGGACTAACTATGGCTACACCTTC.

This clonotype was found many times. V is TRBV29-1 and J is TRBJ2-5; D call uncertain. The CDR3 consists of 19 residues. V was shortened by 0 bases and J by 2 bases, with 25 bases between the two germline ends. From germline, CDR1 is SQVTM and CDR2 ANQGSEA. For the CDR3, the DNA is TGCAGCGTTGAAGACCCGTACGAACTGGGGTCATTGCTTCAAGAGACCCAGTACTTC. Translated: CSVEDPYELGSLLQETQYF.

This chain uses TRBV20-1 with TRBJ2-7, with a weak D call TRBD2 (7 bases). Germline V CDR1 and CDR2: DFQATT, SNEGSKA (reference sequence). The CDR3 contains 15 residues. Trimming took off 0 bases at V and 4 bases at J, with 16 bases between the two ends. The CDR3 DNA reads TGCAGTGCTAGAGATGGGAGGGGGGGTGAGTACGAGCAGTACTTC. Its translation: CSARDGRGGEYEQYF.

This clonotype showed up just a few times. V and J are TRBV20-1 and TRBJ1-1; D unclear. V lost 1 base to trimming and J lost 11 bases, with 17 bases between them. Germline values: CDR1 DFQATT, CDR2 SNEGSKA (reference sequence). The CDR3 totals 13 residues. CDR3 sequence reads: CSARVAVDISAFF. The CDR3 DNA reads as TGCAGTGCTAGAGTAGCAGTAGATATCTCGGCTTTCTTT.

This clonotype was detected many times. The V and J genes are TRBV29-1 and TRBJ1-2, with 9 nucleotides matching TRBD1. This CDR3 region has 12 residues. With V trimmed by 7 bases and J by 8 bases, 8 bases remained unmatched. Germline values: CDR1 SQVTM, CDR2 ANQGSEA. The CDR3 reads CSAQGASRGYTF. CDR3 nucleotide sequence: TGCAGCGCACAGGGGGCAAGTAGGGGCTACACCTTC.

CDR3 coding DNA: TGTGCCAGCAGCTTCGCAGGGGGCGCCCCCTCCTACGAGCAGTACTTC. Translating it yields CASSFAGGAPSYEQYF. The chain is built from TRBV7-9 and TRBJ2-7, with TRBD1 matching 8 bases. Germline lookup yields CDR1 SEHNR and CDR2 FQNEAQ (reference sequence). The V gene end was trimmed by 3 bases and the J gene end by 0 bases; junction bases not matched to a gene: 7. CDR3 length: 16 amino acids.

This clonotype was seen at least ten times. The rearrangement links TRBV29-1 to TRBJ2-1, with 12 bases fitting TRBD2. There are 15 residues in the CDR3. CDR1 is SQVTM, CDR2 ANQGSEA, per germline. J lost 5 bases, V lost 3 bases, and 5 bases had no gene match. The CDR3: CSVDSLAGGDNEQFF. CDR3 sequence (DNA): TGCAGCGTTGACTCCCTAGCGGGGGGGGACAATGAGCAGTTCTTC.

In this sample, this clonotype turned up many times. The chain has TRBV6-5 and TRBJ1-5; D not resolved. The CDR3 contains 14 residues. The V end was cut by 6 bases, the J end by 3 bases, with 12 bases between. The germline CDR1 and CDR2 sequences are MNHEY and SVGAGI. CDR3 nucleotide sequence: TGTGCCAGCAGCCCAGTGAGCCTCAATCAGCCCCAGCATTTT. Its protein product is CASSPVSLNQPQHF.

In its sample, this clonotype was seen many times. The chain combines TRBV29-1 with TRBJ2-7, with D tentatively TRBD2 (5 bases). Looked up from germline, CDR1 is SQVTM and CDR2 is ANQGSEA. The CDR3 sequence is 13 residues long. V was trimmed by 4 bases and J by 0 bases, leaving 10 bases between them. CDR3 in amino acids: CSVAVGSSYEQYF. The CDR3, as DNA: TGCAGCGTTGCCGTTGGGAGCTCCTACGAGCAGTACTTC.

The gene calls are TRBV6-5 and TRBJ2-5; 7 bases line up with TRBD1. J lost 9 bases, V lost 5 bases, and 6 bases had no gene match. The length of the CDR3 is 12 residues. The V gene's germline CDR1 is MNHEY and CDR2 SVGAGI. In DNA, the CDR3 is TGTGCCAGCAGTCGAGGAAGGGGGCCCCAGTACTTC. This translates into CASSRGRGPQYF.

V is TRBV5-1 and J is TRBJ2-5; TRBD1 might be the D (5 bases). Germline V gene lookup returns CDR1 SGHRS and CDR2 YFSETQ. Trimming cost V 4 bases and J 4 bases, with 14 bases left between them. This CDR3 has 14 amino acids. The CDR3 reads CASSETAHGETQYF. CDR3 bases: TGCGCCAGCAGCGAGACAGCCCATGGAGAGACCCAGTACTTC.

This clonotype was observed at least ten times. This chain links TRBV12-3 or TRBV12-4 with TRBJ2-7; TRBD2 is a possible D gene (5 bases). Between the trimmed V and J ends, which lost 6 bases and 2 bases, there was a span of 14 bases. The CDR3 contains 14 residues. The CDR3 region has the DNA TGTGCCAGCAGCATCCGAGCGGCACCCTACGAGCAGTACTTC. Protein product: CASSIRAAPYEQYF.

For this clonotype: The junction differs from germline at one of its ends, possibly a read error. J is TRBJ2-4 and V is TRBV29-1; TRBD1 matches at 7 bases. The CDR3 has 13 residues. Germline values: CDR1 SQVTM, CDR2 ANQGSEA. CDR3 amino acids: CSAEQGAKNIQYF. CDR3 DNA: TGCAGCGCTGAACAGGGGGCCAAAAACATTCAGTACTTC.

The chain joins TRBV5-1 to TRBJ2-7; D not certain. The germline V gene has CDR1 SGHRS and CDR2 YFSETQ. V lost 3 bases, J lost 3 bases, and 10 bases lay in between. The CDR3 loop spans 13 amino acids. The CDR3 here is CASSWSADYEQYF. The CDR3 bases are TGCGCCAGCAGCTGGTCGGCAGACTACGAGCAGTACTTC.

The chain recombines TRBV25-1 with TRBJ1-1, with 12 bases lining up with TRBD1. The CDR3 covers 15 residues. CDR1 is MGHDK, CDR2 SYGVNS, per germline. The V gene end was trimmed by 4 bases and the J gene end by 3 bases; junction bases not matched to a gene: 3. CDR3 nucleotides: TGTGCCAGCAGTGCCTGGGACAGGGGGCACACTGAAGCTTTCTTT. It codes for CASSAWDRGHTEAFF.